One T cell receptor (beta chain) is described in this entry. The antigen is not known. These data are taken from a study of vaccination effects on CD4 cells after COVID-19. Study-wide context: Participants were vaccinated with two doses of either the BNT162b2 or mRNA-1273 vaccine. Study-wide results and limits: Missing from the study were early post-infection timepoints, and its convalescent patients were few.

Expansion of antigen-specific CD4+ T cells with viral peptide pools was carried out by the ViraFEST assay before sequencing. CD4+ T cells were isolated after around ten days of culture. No vaccinee had earlier SARS-CoV-2 infection, and nucleocapsid antibodies were negative. Researchers reported culturing a few million PBMC in each well, adding approximately 10 IU/ml IL-2 and roughly 10 ug/ml peptides. Cultures had half their medium replaced with IL-2 medium on days 3 and 7. With 2 bases clipped from V and 3 bases from J, the junction kept 5 bases outside the gene matches. The CDR3 is 15 amino acids. CDR1 and CDR2 (germline): SGHTA, FQGNSA. The protocol was immunoSEQ multiplex PCR, while the TCRdb copy is restricted to in-frame clones and leaves out a portion. Here the sample spans roughly 60,000 clones, roughly 70% being singletons.

This chain uses TRBV7-2 with TRBJ2-7, with 9 bases lining up with TRBD1. The specimen was CD4+ T cells from PBMCs cultured with SARS-CoV-2 spike peptides, collected before COVID-19 vaccination. The TCR comes from a human donor who received a COVID-19 vaccine. The DNA for the CDR3 is TGTGCCAGCAGCTTACTCGGGACAGGGCTCTACGAGCAGTACTTC. Translated: CASSLLGTGLYEQYF.